Each of the 27 T cell receptor beta chains below was sequenced from the same sample in a study of human T cells and chemical hapten exposure. Time point described: pre-sensitization, week 0. Stated treatment: therapeutic diphenylcyclopropenone sensitization with weekly scalp DPC. Using its own MiXCR run on the RACE reads, TCRdb lists one record per CDR3 protein. The table has around 57,000 distinct CDR3 sequences, about 10% seen once. The sequences come from whole blood, collected in connection with sensitization to the hapten diphenylcyclopropenone (DPC). The receptor source for this set is a woman aged 35 to 49 with alopecia areata. Some clones in this sample may be carry-over from other donors' samples.

The chain uses TRBV5-1 and TRBJ1-3, with no clear D. CDR3 length: 14 amino acids. V lost 3 bases and J 5 bases, leaving 12 bases between the germline ends. Germline values: CDR1 SGHRS, CDR2 YFSETQ. The CDR3 sequence is CASSSSGARNTIYF. Written as DNA, the CDR3 is TGCGCCAGCAGCTCTTCGGGAGCTAGAAACACCATATATTTT.

There are many counts of this clonotype. This chain joins TRBV5-1 and TRBJ1-1; the D is unclear. Germline-derived CDR1 and CDR2 are SGHRS and YFSETQ. Trimming took off 0 bases at V and 2 bases at J, with 5 bases between the two ends. This CDR3 contains 13 residues. DNA for the CDR3: TGCGCCAGCAGCTTGGTGTCCAACACTGAAGCTTTCTTT. It encodes CASSLVSNTEAFF.

V gene TRBV15 combines with J gene TRBJ2-3; no reliable D call. CDR3 length equals 13 residues. V was cut by 4 bases and J by 5 bases, with 10 bases left in between. The germline gives CDR1 LNHNV, CDR2 YYDKDF (reference sequence). The CDR3 DNA reads as TGTGCCACCAGCACGGGTAGAGGAGATACGCAGTATTTT. Translation: CATSTGRGDTQYF.

This clonotype was picked up many times. The chain is built from TRBV30 and TRBJ2-7, with 7 nucleotides matching TRBD1. CDR1 and CDR2 from the germline V gene are GTSNPN and SVGIG (reference sequence). This CDR3 region has 12 residues. J was trimmed by 4 bases and V by 4 bases; bases with no gene match: 4. The CDR3 region has the DNA TGTGCCTGGACGACAGGGATTTACGAGCAGTACTTC. Translated: CAWTTGIYEQYF.

For the CDR3, the DNA is TGTGCCAGCACCTCCGGGACTAGCGGGAGTACCTCCTACAATGAGCAGTTCTTC. Its translation: CASTSGTSGSTSYNEQFF. J is TRBJ2-1 and V is TRBV7-9, with 14 positions matching TRBD2. Germline trimming cut 7 bases from V and 0 bases from J; bases unmatched to any gene: 8. The CDR3 contains 18 residues. The germline gives CDR1 SEHNR, CDR2 FQNEAQ (reference sequence).

The sample holds a few counts of this clonotype. The chain recombines TRBV20-1 with TRBJ2-1, with 13 bases lining up with TRBD2. The length of the CDR3 is 16 residues. CDR1 is DFQATT and CDR2 is SNEGSKA in the germline V gene (reference sequence). V lost 0 bases to trimming and J lost 9 bases; unmatched junction nucleotides: 8. The CDR3, as DNA: TGCAGTGCTAGAGACTGGACTAGCGGGAGAGTGGTTGAGCAGTTCTTC. It specifies CSARDWTSGRVVEQFF.

This chain links TRBV20-1 with TRBJ2-7, with D possibly matching TRBD2 (6 bases). Trimming removed 3 bases from V and 3 bases from J, with 21 bases in between. The CDR3 length is 16 residues. CDR1 DFQATT and CDR2 SNEGSKA come from the germline V gene (reference sequence). CDR3 DNA sequence: TGCAGTGCTAGGGTCGGCAGGAGGGTCCAAATCTACGAGCAGTACTTC. As protein: CSARVGRRVQIYEQYF.

This clonotype has only a few counts. The chain combines TRBV7-2 with TRBJ2-1; D uncertain. V shed 1 base and J shed 9 bases, with 10 bases lying between them. Germline V gene data show CDR1 as SGHTA and CDR2 as FQGNSA. The CDR3 totals 13 residues. CDR3 sequence: CASSLGRSVEQFF. The CDR3 coding sequence is TGTGCCAGCAGCTTAGGGCGAAGCGTTGAGCAGTTCTTC.

This rearrangement joins TRBV7-2 to TRBJ2-3; a weak D match, TRBD1 (7 bases). This CDR3 is 18 amino acids long. Between the trimmed V and J ends, which lost 5 bases and 3 bases, there was a span of 24 bases. CDR1 SGHTA and CDR2 FQGNSA come from the germline V gene. The CDR3 reads CASSRRGRGDVGTDTQYF. The CDR3 nucleotides are TGTGCCAGCAGCCGCAGGGGCAGGGGGGATGTGGGGACAGATACGCAGTATTTT.

The chain has TRBV12-3 or TRBV12-4 and TRBJ2-3; 7 bases line up with TRBD2. Trimming cost V 8 bases and J 2 bases; bases outside gene matches: 7. The CDR3 has 14 amino acids. CDR3 in amino acids: CASGSGRLTDTQYF. Here the CDR3 DNA reads TGTGCCAGCGGATCCGGGAGGCTCACAGATACGCAGTATTTT.

The rearrangement joins TRBV4-2 to TRBJ2-1; D remains unclear. V lost 0 bases to trimming and J lost 6 bases, with 12 bases between them. The CDR3 length is 15 residues. CDR1 is LGHNA and CDR2 is YNFKEQ in the germline V gene. CDR3 bases: TGTGCCAGCAGCCAAGATCTAAGTAGATCCAATGAGCAGTTCTTC. Its translation: CASSQDLSRSNEQFF.

This clonotype was observed at least ten times. The rearrangement uses TRBV15 and TRBJ2-5; TRBD2 agrees at 12 bases. The junction had 6 bases not matched to a gene; V was cut back by 0 bases and J by 4 bases. The CDR3 sequence is 17 residues long. The germline gives CDR1 LNHNV, CDR2 YYDKDF (reference sequence). The CDR3 loop is CATSRDGTSGFSETQYF. DNA for the CDR3: TGTGCCACCAGCAGAGATGGGACTAGCGGGTTTTCAGAGACCCAGTACTTC.

V is TRBV7-8 and J is TRBJ2-5; possibly TRBD1 for D (5 bases). Germline assignment: CDR1 SGHVS and CDR2 FQNEAQ. This CDR3 spans 16 amino acids. The V end was cut by 4 bases, the J end by 4 bases, with 19 bases between. Written as DNA, the CDR3 is TGTGCCAGCAGCTCGCGGACACCCCAGTCAGGAGAGACCCAGTACTTC. Translation gives CASSSRTPQSGETQYF.

This clonotype has more than one count but fewer than ten. This chain joins TRBV13 and TRBJ2-3; 10 bases are a match to TRBD1. Losses at the gene ends were 4 bases for V and 1 base for J; bases not matched to a gene: 5. CDR3 length: 16 residues. Germline loops: CDR1 PRHDT, CDR2 FYEKMQ (reference sequence). CDR3 sequence reads: CASSSGDRGGTDTQYF. The CDR3 nucleotides read TGTGCCAGCAGCTCAGGGGACAGGGGAGGCACAGATACGCAGTATTTT.

This clonotype was seen at least ten times. The rearrangement links TRBV28 to TRBJ1-5, with D perhaps TRBD1 (5 bases). The V end lost 4 bases, the J end lost 3 bases, and 13 bases lay between the germline ends. This CDR3 spans 15 amino acids. Germline V CDR1 and CDR2: MDHEN, SYDVKM. CDR3 sequence (DNA): TGTGCCAGCAGTTCCCGGGACGGATTCAATCAGCCCCAGCATTTT. Protein product: CASSSRDGFNQPQHF.

The rearrangement links TRBV6-5 to TRBJ1-2; 7 positions agree with TRBD1. Unmatched junction bases numbered 8, after V lost 8 bases and J lost 8 bases. CDR3 length: 12 residues. Germline assignment: CDR1 MNHEY and CDR2 SVGAGI. CDR3 sequence: CASREGARGYTF. The DNA for the CDR3 is TGTGCCAGCCGAGAGGGGGCGCGGGGCTACACCTTC.

V usage is TRBV7-3 and J usage is TRBJ2-1; no definite D call. The germline V gene encodes CDR1 SGHTA and CDR2 FQGTGA. Trimming left V 4 bases short and J 7 bases short, with 14 bases between. The CDR3 has 14 amino acids. Here the CDR3 DNA reads TGTGCCAGCAGCTCTGCACTCATTAAGAATGAGCAGTTCTTC. Translation gives CASSSALIKNEQFF.

This clonotype counts as medium-sized. The DNA of the CDR3 is TGTGCCAGCAGACCTCTGGGCGGCACAGATACGCAGTATTTT. This codes for CASRPLGGTDTQYF. The chain combines TRBV11-2 with TRBJ2-3; no reliable D call. Between the trimmed V and J ends, which lost 6 bases and 1 base, there was a span of 11 bases. The V gene's germline CDR1 is SGHAT and CDR2 FQNNGV. CDR3 length: 14 amino acids.

The chain carries TRBV7-2 and TRBJ2-7; 8 positions match TRBD2. The germline CDR1 and CDR2 sequences are SGHTA and FQGNSA. After removal of 6 bases from V and 4 bases from J, the junction contained 11 bases not matched to a gene. CDR3 length: 15 amino acids. For the CDR3, the DNA is TGTGCCAGCAGATCCGTAGCGGGGTCCGGGTACGAGCAGTACTTC. This codes for CASRSVAGSGYEQYF.

In this sample, this clonotype turned up a few times. The chain couples TRBV11-2 to TRBJ2-7; D may match TRBD1 or TRBD2 (6 bases each). The CDR3 extends over 13 amino acids. Germline assignment: CDR1 SGHAT and CDR2 FQNNGV. Trimming cost V 4 bases and J 7 bases, with 14 bases left between them. CDR3 nucleotide sequence: TGTGCCAGCAGCTCCAGCCAGGGGAGGGAGCAGTACTTC. It is translated as CASSSSQGREQYF.

This clonotype was detected a few times. The chain couples TRBV20-1 to TRBJ2-3; D not resolved. Germline loops: CDR1 DFQATT, CDR2 SNEGSKA (reference sequence). The CDR3 has 13 amino acids. V gave up 3 bases and J gave up 0 bases, with 7 bases separating them. In DNA, the CDR3 is TGCAGTGCTAGGCCTAGTAGCACAGATACGCAGTATTTT. Amino acids: CSARPSSTDTQYF.

This clonotype appeared a few times. Mismatch with germline at one junction end may stem from a read error. This sequence joins TRBV7-2 and TRBJ1-5; D might be TRBD1 (5 bases). The CDR3 has 15 amino acids. Germline V gene sequence: CDR1 SGHTA, CDR2 FQGNSA. The CDR3 loop reads CSSSSGTQAYQPQHF. CDR3 nucleotides: TGTTCCAGCAGCTCGGGGACCCAAGCCTATCAGCCCCAGCATTTT. Based on the CDR3 plus reference TRBV7-2 and TRBJ1-5, the full variable domain is GAGVSQSPSNKVTEKGKDVELRCDPISGHTALYWYRQSLGQGLEFLIYFQGNSAPDKSGLPSDRFSAERTGGSVSTLTIQRTQQEDSAVYLCSSSSGTQAYQPQHFGDGTRLSIL.

This clonotype turned up a few times. J is TRBJ1-4 and V is TRBV7-2, with D tentatively TRBD1 (6 bases). This CDR3 has 13 amino acids. Germline V gene data show CDR1 as SGHTA and CDR2 as FQGNSA. The V gene lost 2 bases and the J gene lost 8 bases, with 9 bases spanning the gap. CDR3 residues: CASSLTGREKLFF. The CDR3 nucleotides read TGTGCCAGCAGCTTAACAGGGCGAGAAAAACTGTTTTTT. The variable domain in full, with the rest retrieved from reference TRBV7-2 and TRBJ1-4, is GAGVSQSPSNKVTEKGKDVELRCDPISGHTALYWYRQSLGQGLEFLIYFQGNSAPDKSGLPSDRFSAERTGGSVSTLTIQRTQQEDSAVYLCASSLTGREKLFFGSGTQLSVL.

This clonotype turned up a few times. The chain joins TRBV10-1 to TRBJ2-2; no reliable D call. Per the germline V gene, CDR1 is WNHNN and CDR2 is SYGVQD (reference sequence). The length of the CDR3 is 13 residues. V was clipped by 2 bases and J by 6 bases, with 7 bases between them. The CDR3 sequence is CASSETLAGELFF. The CDR3 nucleotides read TGCGCCAGCAGTGAGACTCTGGCCGGGGAGCTGTTTTTT.

A word on this clonotype: Being one base from a much bigger clone, this may be a read error. The chain employs TRBV5-1 and TRBJ2-7, with D perhaps being TRBD1 or TRBD2 (5 bases each). CDR1 SGHRS and CDR2 YFSETQ come from the germline V gene. The CDR3 is 13 residues long. V was shortened by 5 bases and J by 4 bases, with 13 bases between the two germline ends. CDR3 protein: CASRPMGEYEQYF. CDR3 DNA: TGCGCCAGCAGGCCCATGGGGGAGTACGAGCAGTACTTC.

The V call is TRBV29-1, the J call TRBJ1-1; unclear D gene. V was cut by 4 bases and J by 11 bases, with 17 bases left in between. The CDR3 extends over 12 amino acids. Germline V gene data show CDR1 as SQVTM and CDR2 as ANQGSEA. The CDR3 here is CSVGGDASWAFF. In DNA, the CDR3 is TGCAGCGTTGGGGGAGACGCGAGCTGGGCTTTCTTT.

This clonotype occurred a few times. The CDR3 DNA is TGTGCCAGCAGCCCGGGACTAGCGGGAGGGCCCGCGAGCCACACGGATACGCAGTATTTT. This sequence encodes CASSPGLAGGPASHTDTQYF. This chain uses TRBV12-3 or TRBV12-4 with TRBJ2-3, with 16 bases that match TRBD2. The CDR3 loop spans 20 amino acids. The trim removed 6 bases at V and 6 bases at J, leaving 18 bases unmatched.